This TCR beta chain was profiled in a study of CD8+CD57+ T cells in acquired aplastic anemia. The TCR beta profiling, which covered VDJ combination and CDR3 sequence, was carried out using genomic DNA as the template. TCRdb itself ran the reads through MiXCR, one entry per CDR3 protein. This table has some 120,000 distinct CDR3 sequences, over 30% appearing once. CD8+CD57+ cell expansion, shown by flow cytometry, had occurred in the patients selected for sequencing. All participating patients were living with severe acquired aplastic anemia. Study results and limitations: Patients versus controls showed no significant CD8+ Simpson's diversity difference.

Many counts were recorded for this clonotype. What it recognizes is unknown. The CDR3 has 14 residues. With V trimmed by 3 bases and J by 8 bases, 8 bases remained unmatched. Germline values: CDR1 DFQATT, CDR2 SNEGSKA (reference sequence). The sample consisted of sorted CD4+, CD8+, or CD8+CD57+ T cells (not recorded which) from PBMCs. The source of this sequence is a human donor with aplastic anemia. The J gene is TRBJ1-4, the V gene TRBV20-1, with TRBD1 identical over 8 bases. CDR3: CSASMTGVREKLFF. For the CDR3, the DNA is TGCAGTGCTAGTATGACAGGGGTTCGGGAAAAACTGTTTTTT.